A selection of T cell receptor beta chains follows, all from one sample in a study of identical twins. TCRdb used MiXCR to reprocess the 5' RACE reads, holding one entry per CDR3 protein. The profile covers some 460,000 distinct CDR3 sequences, with 13% to 15% appearing a single time and about 0.52% taken by the ten largest. Another study also made use of these data, one on yellow fever vaccine responses in identical twins.

The specimen was CD4+ T cells sorted from blood. These receptor sequences come from a young woman in good health. Both conserved end residues are part of each CDR3. A D gene is named only where the DNA matches it firmly. Rows may omit the clone size; those that give it use once, few, many or a size class.

>few|TRBD2|TRBJ2-1|TRBV4-2
TGTGCCAGCAGCCAAGTTCGGCTAGCGGAGAGGGACAATGAGCAGTTCTTC
CASSQVRLAERDNEQFF
>.|TRBD1|TRBJ2-1|TRBV10-1
TGCGCCAGCAGTGGAGACAGGGGGCGCGGCGGCAATGAGCAGTTCTTC
CASSGDRGRGGNEQFF
>many|.|TRBJ1-6|TRBV12-3/TRBV12-4
TGTGCCAGCAGTTTAAATCGTTCACCCCTCCACTTT
CASSLNRSPLHF
>.|.|TRBJ2-4|TRBV7-9
TGTGCCAGCAGCTTAGCCGGAGGGGGTGCCAAAAACATTCAGTACTTC
CASSLAGGGAKNIQYF
>few|.|TRBJ2-5|TRBV2
TGTGCCAGCAGCCAAACTGAAGAGACCCAGTACTTC
CASSQTEETQYF
>many|TRBD2|TRBJ2-1|TRBV25-1
TGTGCCAGCAGTACAACTAGCGGGGTACACAATGAGCAGTTCTTC
CASSTTSGVHNEQFF
>few|TRBD2|TRBJ2-1|TRBV20-1
TGCAGTGCTAGAGGCCTTAGCGGGAGTAAGGTCAATGAGCAGTTCTTC
CSARGLSGSKVNEQFF
>few|.|TRBJ1-5|TRBV10-3
TGTGCCATCAGTGGTCAGATCAATCAGCCCCAGCATTTT
CAISGQINQPQHF
>few|.|TRBJ2-3|TRBV12-3/TRBV12-4
TGTGCCAGCAGTCTGGGCGGAGACTACACAGATACGCAGTATTTT
CASSLGGDYTDTQYF
>.|.|TRBJ2-1|TRBV2
TGTGCCAGCAGGAGGGACACTCCTATTCACAATGAGCAGTTCTTC
CASRRDTPIHNEQFF
>once|.|TRBJ2-3|TRBV20-1
TGCAGTGCTCCGCCGGGACTTACAGATACGCAGTATTTT
CSAPPGLTDTQYF
>.|.|TRBJ2-3|TRBV4-2
TGTGCCAGCAGCCAAGATAAGGGGGGAGAGACAGATACGCAGTATTTT
CASSQDKGGETDTQYF
>few|.|TRBJ2-7|TRBV18
TGTGCCAGCTCACCACTTCCGGGAGAGTTCTACGAGCAGTACTTC
CASSPLPGEFYEQYF
>.|.|TRBJ2-7|TRBV7-2
TGTGCCAGCAGCTTAACCCCTGGCAGCTCCTACGAGCAGTACTTC
CASSLTPGSSYEQYF
>.|.|TRBJ2-7|TRBV20-1
TGCAGTGCCGGGCGGGTTGGAAACGAGCAGTACTTC
CSAGRVGNEQYF
>.|TRBD1|TRBJ2-1|TRBV6-2/TRBV6-3
TGTGCCAGCAGTTACTCGGCAGGGGGCGTGTACAATGAGCAGTTCTTC
CASSYSAGGVYNEQFF
>many|.|TRBJ2-3|TRBV9
TGTGCCAGCAGCGTCCTGCAGGGCACAGATACGCAGTATTTT
CASSVLQGTDTQYF
>.|TRBD1|TRBJ2-7|TRBV6-5
TGTGCCAGCAGTTACGGGGGACAGGGGGACTACGAGCAGTACTTC
CASSYGGQGDYEQYF
>few|.|TRBJ1-1|TRBV9
TGTGCCAGCAGCGCAGCTATGAACACTGAAGCTTTCTTT
CASSAAMNTEAFF
>few|.|TRBJ2-5|TRBV3-1
TGTGCCAGCAGCCAAGATCAAACCCGGGGGTGGGAGACCCAGTACTTC
CASSQDQTRGWETQYF
>many|.|TRBJ2-1|TRBV11-2
TGTGCCAGCAGCTACGTTTCTCGTAGCTCCTACAATGAGCAGTTCTTC
CASSYVSRSSYNEQFF
>few|TRBD1|TRBJ2-7|TRBV5-1
TGCGCCAGCAGCTTGGAAGGGACAGGGATATCCCACGAGCAGTACTTC
CASSLEGTGISHEQYF
>.|TRBD1|TRBJ2-7|TRBV24-1
TGTGCCACCAGTGGCCCGGGACAGGGATCCGAGCAGTACTTC
CATSGPGQGSEQYF
>.|.|TRBJ2-4|TRBV11-2
TGTGCCAGCAGCTTAGAGGCGGGGTGGAGAGGGGCCAAAAACATTCAGTACTTC
CASSLEAGWRGAKNIQYF
>.|.|TRBJ2-6|TRBV27
TGTGCCAGCAGCCGCAGGGGCAGGGCGGACTCTGGGGCCAACGTCCTGACTTTC
CASSRRGRADSGANVLTF
>.|.|TRBJ2-1|TRBV29-1
TGCAGCGTCGGTAGGGGCGGTGAGCAGTTCTTC
CSVGRGGEQFF
>few|.|TRBJ2-1|TRBV7-3
TGTGCCAGCAGCTTAAATGTAGGGGAGCAGTTCTTC
CASSLNVGEQFF
>few|TRBD1|TRBJ2-2|TRBV5-1
TGCGCCAGCAGCCCCCTCGACAGGGTGAACACCGGGGAGCTGTTTTTT
CASSPLDRVNTGELFF
>.|.|TRBJ2-6|TRBV13
TGTGCCAGCAGCTTAGGCAGGGCTGGGGCCAACGTCCTGACTTTC
CASSLGRAGANVLTF
>few|.|TRBJ1-2|TRBV29-1
TGCAGCGTTGAGACGGGAAGGAGGGATTCTAACTATGGCTACACCTTC
CSVETGRRDSNYGYTF
>.|.|TRBJ1-2|TRBV9
TGTGCCAGCAGCGCCCCATTGGGGGAGGGCTATGGCTACACCTTC
CASSAPLGEGYGYTF
>.|TRBD2|TRBJ2-7|TRBV12-3/TRBV12-4
TGTGCCAGCAGTCCACGCCCGGGGGGGGTCTACGAGCAGTACTTC
CASSPRPGGVYEQYF
>.|TRBD2|TRBJ2-4|TRBV28
TGTGCCAGCAGTTGGACGGGGGGGGGAAACATTCAGTACTTC
CASSWTGGGNIQYF
>.|.|TRBJ2-1|TRBV7-2
TGTGCCAGCAGCACCGATTCGGGTAATGAGCAGTTCTTC
CASSTDSGNEQFF
>once|.|TRBJ2-3|TRBV7-2
TGTGCCAGCGGCCCGGTGCGGGGCTTCACAGATACGCAGTATTTT
CASGPVRGFTDTQYF
>.|TRBD1|TRBJ1-5|TRBV7-8
TGTGCCAGCAGCTTAGAGGGACAGGGATACAAGCAGCCCCAGCATTTT
CASSLEGQGYKQPQHF
>many|TRBD1|TRBJ1-1|TRBV12-3/TRBV12-4
TGTGCCAGCAGTTTCAAGACAGGGCCTTCTTACGTTGAAGCTTTCTTT
CASSFKTGPSYVEAFF
>few|.|TRBJ2-3|TRBV6-5
TGTGCCAGCAGTTACTCCCACCCTAGCACAGATACGCAGTATTTT
CASSYSHPSTDTQYF
>.|TRBD1|TRBJ2-7|TRBV28
TGTGCCAGCAGTTTATCCGGACAGGGGCTCGGCGAGCAGTACTTC
CASSLSGQGLGEQYF
>few|TRBD1|TRBJ1-1|TRBV11-1
TGTGCCAGCAGCTTGTACAGGGGTGAAGCTTTCTTT
CASSLYRGEAFF
>.|.|TRBJ2-3|TRBV6-1
TGTGCCAGCCGAAACGGGGCGACCCTCACAGATACGCAGTATTTT
CASRNGATLTDTQYF
>few|TRBD1|TRBJ1-4|TRBV20-1
TGCAGTGCTAGGGACAGGGGGCATCGGGAAAAACTGTTTTTT
CSARDRGHREKLFF
>few|TRBD2|TRBJ2-7|TRBV20-1
TGCAGTGCTAGAGACCCTTCTAGCGGGTCCCTATCCTACGAGCAGTACTTC
CSARDPSSGSLSYEQYF
>.|TRBD1|TRBJ2-3|TRBV7-9
TGTGCCAATACCCGGGACAGGGAGTCAGATACGCAGTATTTT
CANTRDRESDTQYF
>.|.|TRBJ2-4|TRBV3-1
TGTGCCAGCAGCCAACTTGACTCTTGGGGTGCCAAAAACATTCAGTACTTC
CASSQLDSWGAKNIQYF
>few|.|TRBJ1-1|TRBV3-1
TGTGCCAGCACCCAGGGACGTATGAACACTGAAGCTTTCTTT
CASTQGRMNTEAFF